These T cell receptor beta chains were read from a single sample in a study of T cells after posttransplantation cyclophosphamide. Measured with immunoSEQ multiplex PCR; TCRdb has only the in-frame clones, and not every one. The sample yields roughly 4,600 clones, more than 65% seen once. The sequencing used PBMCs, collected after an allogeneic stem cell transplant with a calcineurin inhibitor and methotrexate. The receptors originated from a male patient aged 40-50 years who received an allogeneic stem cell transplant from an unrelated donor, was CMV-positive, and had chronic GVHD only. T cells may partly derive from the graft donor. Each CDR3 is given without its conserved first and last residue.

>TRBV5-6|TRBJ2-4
ASRYGTGRNIQY
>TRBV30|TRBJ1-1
ASVRKGAGFTEAF
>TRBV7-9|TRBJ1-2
ASSYAPGRGLGYT
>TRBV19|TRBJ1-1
ASIGWGRADTEAF
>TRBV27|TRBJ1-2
ASSFVDRGRGYT
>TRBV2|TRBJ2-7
ASSDPRKENSYEQY
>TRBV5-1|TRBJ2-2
ASRGTLNTGELF
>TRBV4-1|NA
ASSQVFRGGYEQY
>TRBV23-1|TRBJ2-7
ASSQGRSLEY
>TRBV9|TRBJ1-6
ASSALGQGNSPLH
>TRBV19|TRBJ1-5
ASSQRQGNQPQH